The 9 T cell receptor beta chains below come from one sample, sequenced in a study of shared clonotypes between healthy human individuals. Assay used: immunoSEQ multiplex PCR; TCRdb lists only in-frame clones, some missing. Here the sample spans 2 million to 2.5 million clones, approximately 96% being singletons. Sequenced sample: naive CD4+ T cells sorted from blood. Subset denoted: CD45RA+ positively selected. The receptors derive from a man younger than 35 in good health.

This clone has a single count. The gene calls are TRBV5-1 and TRBJ2-7; D is tentatively TRBD1 or TRBD2 (5 bases each). This CDR3 is 15 amino acids long. Per the germline V gene, CDR1 is SGHRS and CDR2 is YFSETQ. Trimming took off 1 base at V and 7 bases at J, with 18 bases between the two ends. The CDR3 loop is CASSLFPGSSREQYF. The CDR3 region has the DNA TGCGCCAGCAGCTTGTTCCCAGGGAGTTCGCGGGAGCAGTACTTC.

The chain links TRBV2 to TRBJ1-1, with TRBD1 identical over 7 bases. Germline V gene lookup returns CDR1 SNHLY and CDR2 FYNNEI. The J segment lost 4 bases and the V segment lost 6 bases, leaving 14 bases of the junction unmatched. There are 16 residues in the CDR3. This CDR3 reads CASSKLEQGMGTEAFF. The CDR3, as DNA: TGTGCCAGCAGCAAACTCGAACAGGGGATGGGCACTGAAGCTTTCTTT.

The J gene is TRBJ2-5, the V gene TRBV5-1; 8 bases fit TRBD1. CDR1 is SGHRS, CDR2 YFSETQ, per germline. The CDR3 covers 17 residues. V lost 5 bases, J lost 0 bases, and 12 bases stayed unmatched. CDR3 nucleotide sequence: TGCGCCAGCAGATACGCGACAGGGGCCACGTACCAAGAGACCCAGTACTTC. This encodes CASRYATGATYQETQYF.

The CDR3 is CASSIRHRSYEQYF. CDR3 nucleotide sequence: TGTGCCAGTAGTATTCGGCATCGCTCCTACGAGCAGTACTTC. This chain joins TRBV19 and TRBJ2-7; D unclear. The germline CDR1 and CDR2 sequences are LNHDA and SQIVND (reference sequence). The CDR3 consists of 14 residues. Trimming stripped 3 bases from V and 0 bases from J, with 9 bases between.

The V gene is TRBV30, the J gene TRBJ2-7, with D possibly being TRBD1 (5 bases). Germline V gene lookup returns CDR1 GTSNPN and CDR2 SVGIG (reference sequence). Trimming shortened V by 4 bases and J by 6 bases, and 19 bases separated the two germline ends. This CDR3 has 14 amino acids. CDR3 sequence reads: CAWTNWGGAGEQYF. The CDR3 region has the DNA TGTGCCTGGACTAATTGGGGCGGCGCCGGCGAGCAGTACTTC.

The genes are TRBV9 and TRBJ1-1; 7 bases agree with TRBD1. V shed 2 bases, J shed 1 base, and the junction held 2 bases outside the gene matches. The germline gives CDR1 SGDLS, CDR2 YYNGEE. The CDR3 consists of 14 residues. DNA of the CDR3: TGTGCCAGCAGCGTCACAGGGGAGAACACTGAAGCTTTCTTT. Encoded protein: CASSVTGENTEAFF.

The chain carries TRBV28 and TRBJ2-6; D is possibly TRBD1 or TRBD2 (5 bases each). This CDR3 is built from 18 residues. V gave up 8 bases and J gave up 4 bases, with 24 bases separating them. Germline loops: CDR1 MDHEN, CDR2 SYDVKM. The CDR3 nucleotides read TGTGCCAGCTCCCCAAGGGACGGTACCCGGGGAGGGGCCAACGTCCTGACTTTC. Translated, it gives CASSPRDGTRGGANVLTF.

In DNA form, the CDR3 reads TGTGCCGCAACTACGTACAGGGTTGACTACGAGCAGTACTTC. Amino acid sequence: CAATTYRVDYEQYF. The gene calls are TRBV30 and TRBJ2-7; weak D call: TRBD1 (6 bases). Germline V lookup: CDR1 GTSNPN, CDR2 SVGIG (reference sequence). V lost 8 bases to trimming and J lost 3 bases, with 20 bases between them. There are 14 residues in the CDR3.

The chain couples TRBV11-2 to TRBJ2-6; D is unclear. V was clipped by 4 bases and J by 4 bases, with 5 bases between them. The CDR3 sequence is 13 residues long. From germline, CDR1 is SGHAT and CDR2 FQNNGV. In DNA, the CDR3 is TGTGCCAGCAGCTCCCTCGGGGCCAACGTCCTGACTTTC. It codes for CASSSLGANVLTF. The entire variable domain, with the rest obtained from reference TRBV11-2 and TRBJ2-6, is as follows: EAGVAQSPRYKIIEKRQSVAFWCNPISGHATLYWYQQILGQGPKLLIQFQNNGVVDDSQLPKDRFSAERLKGVDSTLKIQPAKLEDSAVYLCASSSLGANVLTFGAGSRLTVL.